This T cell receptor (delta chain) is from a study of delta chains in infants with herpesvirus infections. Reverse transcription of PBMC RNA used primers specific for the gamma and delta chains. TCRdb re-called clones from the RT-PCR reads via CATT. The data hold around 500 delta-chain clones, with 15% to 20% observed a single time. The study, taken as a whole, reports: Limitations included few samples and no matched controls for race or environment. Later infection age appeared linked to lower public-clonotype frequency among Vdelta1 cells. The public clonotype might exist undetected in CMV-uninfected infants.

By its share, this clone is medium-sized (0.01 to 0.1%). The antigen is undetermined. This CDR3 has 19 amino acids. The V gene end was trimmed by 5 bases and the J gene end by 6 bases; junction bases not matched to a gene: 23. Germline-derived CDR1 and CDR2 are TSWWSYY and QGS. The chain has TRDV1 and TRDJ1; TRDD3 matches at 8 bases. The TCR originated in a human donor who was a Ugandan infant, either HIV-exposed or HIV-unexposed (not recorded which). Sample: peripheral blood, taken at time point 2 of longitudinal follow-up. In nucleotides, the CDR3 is TGTGCTCTTGGGAACGCAAATTCAGACCCGTGGGGGATTGCCAATAAACTCATCTTT. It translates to CALGNANSDPWGIANKLIF.